Only one count was recorded for the clone carrying this T cell receptor beta chain. The sample has other DNA sequences that encode this CDR3 too. These data come from a study of blood T cell repertoires in COVID-19. Study details: COVID-19 samples from acute and convalescent phases originated in the United States, Italy and Spain. The analysed material was cDNA or gDNA that came from T cells, B-cell-depleted T cells, or PBMCs.

Per the original data handling: Using reference gene primer amplification, nucleated cell counts were estimated. Method: immunoSEQ multiplex PCR; TCRdb's copy keeps in-frame clones and lacks some. The V and J calls and clone size come from that table; D and trimming were worked out from the DNA. The sample contains 300,000 or so clones, 80% to 90% of which appear only once. This CDR3 has 14 residues. CDR1 MNHEY and CDR2 SVGAGI come from the germline V gene. V gave up 9 bases and J gave up 8 bases; unmatched junction bases: 9. The clonotype was recovered from a woman aged 50 to 65 with acute or convalescent COVID-19. The V call is TRBV6-5, the J call TRBJ1-6; 8 nucleotides match TRBD1. Sequenced material: peripheral blood. The DNA of the CDR3 is TGTGCCAGTAGCCGGACAGGGATGGATTCACCCCTCCACTTT. Translating gives CASSRTGMDSPLHF.